What follows describes a single TCR beta chain. These data belong to a study of blood T cell repertoires in COVID-19. In the study overall: Sources were T cells, B-cell-depleted T cells, or PBMCs; the material itself was cDNA or gDNA.

Recruitment covered about 25 US areas and drew participants whose ages spanned roughly 18 to 100 years. Authors' data handling: For nucleated cells, counts were estimated from reference gene primer amplification. Repertoires were generated with immunoSEQ multiplex PCR, while TCRdb's copy carries only in-frame clones and drops some. The D gene and trimming were derived from the DNA, and the V and J assignments and clone size from that table. The sample has about half a million clones; about 85% are singletons. The CDR3 covers 14 residues. The germline V gene encodes CDR1 MNHEY and CDR2 SVGAGI. Losses at the gene ends were 6 bases for V and 8 bases for J; bases not matched to a gene: 10.

The chain has TRBV6-5 and TRBJ1-2, with 9 positions matching TRBD1. The sequenced sample was PBMCs or T cells enriched from blood (not recorded which). This TCR derives from a woman between 55 and 75 years old who had recovered from COVID-19. The CDR3 region is CASSYGDRAVGYTF. In nucleotides, the CDR3 is TGTGCCAGCAGCTACGGGGACAGGGCGGTAGGCTACACCTTC.